This T cell receptor beta chain appears in the sequencing data of a study of blood T cell repertoires in COVID-19. Overall study context: The cDNA or gDNA used as material had been derived from T cells, B-cell-depleted T cells, or PBMCs.

Per the authors' pipeline: Counts of nucleated cells, estimated from reference gene primer amplification, were obtained. Generated by immunoSEQ multiplex PCR, the TCRdb table keeps only in-frame clones and is missing some. For V, J and clone size, that table is used; D and trimming come from the DNA. The table records just over 300,000 clones, about 90% of them present only once. J gave up 6 bases and V 2 bases, and 4 bases lay outside the gene matches. The length of the CDR3 is 15 residues. Germline-derived CDR1 and CDR2 are SGHRS and YFSETQ. The sequence derives from a woman in her twenties or thirties with COVID-19, enrolled during active disease. Sequenced sample: peripheral blood. The J gene is TRBJ2-2, the V gene TRBV5-1, with 10 bases fitting TRBD2. CDR3 sequence (DNA): TGCGCCAGCAGCTTATCTCTAGCGGGGGCCGGGGAGCTGTTTTTT. Translating it yields CASSLSLAGAGELFF.